This T cell receptor (beta chain) was identified during a study of regulatory T cells in long-lasting Graves disease. Study-level findings and limits: Persistent patients had a count of shared public clonotypes (around 2,700) that exceeded that of new patients (about 970). Accuracy could have been hurt by small sample size. TRBV28, TRBJ1-2 and TRBJ2-5 emerged as the favored segments in persistent disease.

The germline V gene encodes CDR1 DFQATT and CDR2 SNEGSKA (reference sequence). The CDR3 is 14 residues long. The ends lost 7 bases at V and 0 bases at J; junction bases unmatched: 4. Investigators prepared the TCR beta libraries by applying iRepertoire HTBI primers and Arm-PCR of CDR3 regions. Each CDR3 protein gets one entry after TCRdb re-called the multiplex PCR reads with MiXCR. The data contain roughly 430,000 distinct CDR3 sequences, 21% of them singletons. Time point indicated: persistent/refractory GD, antithyroid drugs over 5 years with positive TRAb. There was RNA extracted from PBMCs, and the TCR library was made from it. At least ten counts were recorded for this clonotype. Its target is not known.

This sequence joins TRBV20-1 and TRBJ2-7, with TRBD2 matching over 12 bases. This receptor was identified in a female donor with Graves disease. Sequencing was performed on peripheral blood mononuclear cells (PBMCs), taken when the disease was refractory, from a patient treated with antithyroid drugs. The CDR3 is CSGMTSGSSYEQYF. The CDR3 coding sequence is TGCAGTGGGATGACTAGCGGGAGCTCCTACGAGCAGTACTTC.